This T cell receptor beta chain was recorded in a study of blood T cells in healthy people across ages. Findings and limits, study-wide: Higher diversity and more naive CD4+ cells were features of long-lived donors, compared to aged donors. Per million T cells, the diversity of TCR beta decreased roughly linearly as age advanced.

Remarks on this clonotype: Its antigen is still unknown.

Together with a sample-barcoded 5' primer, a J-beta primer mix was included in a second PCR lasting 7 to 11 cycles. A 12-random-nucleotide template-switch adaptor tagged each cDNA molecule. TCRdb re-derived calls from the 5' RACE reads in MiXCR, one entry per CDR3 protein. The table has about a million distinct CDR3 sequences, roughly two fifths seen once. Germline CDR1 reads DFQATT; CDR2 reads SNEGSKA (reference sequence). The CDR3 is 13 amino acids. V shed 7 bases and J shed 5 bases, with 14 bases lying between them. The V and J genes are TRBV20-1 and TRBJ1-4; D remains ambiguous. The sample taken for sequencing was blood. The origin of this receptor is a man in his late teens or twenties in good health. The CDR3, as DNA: TGCAGTGTAAGACGACGGACGAATGAAAAACTGTTTTTT. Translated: CSVRRRTNEKLFF.